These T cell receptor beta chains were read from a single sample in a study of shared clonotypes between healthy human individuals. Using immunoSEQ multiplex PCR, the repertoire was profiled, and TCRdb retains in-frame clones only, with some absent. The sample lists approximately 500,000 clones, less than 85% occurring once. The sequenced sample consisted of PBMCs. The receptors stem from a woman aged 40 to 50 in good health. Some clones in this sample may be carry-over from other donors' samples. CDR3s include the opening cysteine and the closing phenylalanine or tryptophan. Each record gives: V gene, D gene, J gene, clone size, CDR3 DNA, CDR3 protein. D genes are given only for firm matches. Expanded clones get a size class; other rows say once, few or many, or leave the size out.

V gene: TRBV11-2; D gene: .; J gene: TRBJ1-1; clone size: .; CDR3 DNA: TGTGCCAGCAGCTTAGATCGAGGGGGAGTGAACACTGAAGCTTTCTTT; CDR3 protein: CASSLDRGGVNTEAFF
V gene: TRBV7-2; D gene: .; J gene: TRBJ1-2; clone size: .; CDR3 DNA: TGTGCCAGCAGCTTTTCAGGGTTTTATGGCTACACCTTC; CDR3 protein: CASSFSGFYGYTF
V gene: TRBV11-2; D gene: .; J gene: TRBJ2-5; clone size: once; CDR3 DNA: TGTGCCAGCAGCTTATTAGTAACTAGCACTACAGAGACCCAGTACTTC; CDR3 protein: CASSLLVTSTTETQYF
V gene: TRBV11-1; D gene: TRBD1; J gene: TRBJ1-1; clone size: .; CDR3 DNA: TGTGCCAGCAGCCCCCACCCGACAGGGGACCCTAACCAAAACACTGAAGCTTTCTTT; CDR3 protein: CASSPHPTGDPNQNTEAFF
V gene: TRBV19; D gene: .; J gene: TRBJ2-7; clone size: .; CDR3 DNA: TGTGCCAGTAGTATGACTGCCTCCTACGAGCAGTACTTC; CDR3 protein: CASSMTASYEQYF
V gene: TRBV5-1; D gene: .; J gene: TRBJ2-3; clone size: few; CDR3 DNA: TGCGCCAGCTACAGGGGGGGCGGGGGCCCCCTCAGCACAGATACGCAGTATTTT; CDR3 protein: CASYRGGGGPLSTDTQYF
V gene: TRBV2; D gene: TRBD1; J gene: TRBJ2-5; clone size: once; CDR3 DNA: TGTCAAGTTAGGGGACAGATCCAAGAGACCCAGTACTTC; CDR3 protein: CQVRGQIQETQYF
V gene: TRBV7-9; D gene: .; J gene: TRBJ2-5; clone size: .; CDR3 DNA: TGTGCCAGCAGTGCCCAGGAGACCCAGTACTTC; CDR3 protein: CASSAQETQYF
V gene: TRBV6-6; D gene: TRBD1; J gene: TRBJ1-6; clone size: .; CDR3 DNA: TGTGCCAGCAGTGTTGGGACAGGGGTATATTCACCCCTCCACTTT; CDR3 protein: CASSVGTGVYSPLHF
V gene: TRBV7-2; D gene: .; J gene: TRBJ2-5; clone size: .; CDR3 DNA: TGTGCCAGCAGCTTAGTAGTGGGGGAGACCCAGTACTTC; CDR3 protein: CASSLVVGETQYF
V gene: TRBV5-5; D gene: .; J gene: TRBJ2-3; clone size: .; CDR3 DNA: TGCGCCAGCAGCCAAGAGGCCATTCGCACAGATACGCAGTATTTT; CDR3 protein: CASSQEAIRTDTQYF
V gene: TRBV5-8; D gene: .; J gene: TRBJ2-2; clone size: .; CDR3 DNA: TGTGCCAGCAGCTTTCGAGCGGGCCCCGCGAACACCGGGGAGCTGTTTTTT; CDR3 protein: CASSFRAGPANTGELFF
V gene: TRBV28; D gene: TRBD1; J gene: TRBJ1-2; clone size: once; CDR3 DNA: TGTGCCAGCCTAAAACCCACCGGGACAGGGGGCGGAGAGGGCTACACCTTC; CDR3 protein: CASLKPTGTGGGEGYTF
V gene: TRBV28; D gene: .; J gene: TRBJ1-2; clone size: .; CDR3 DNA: TGTGCCACCCAGAGGCGAGGCTACACCTTC; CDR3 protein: CATQRRGYTF
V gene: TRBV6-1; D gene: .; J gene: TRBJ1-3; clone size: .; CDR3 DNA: TGTGCCAGCAGTGGCGGGGGGTCTGGAAACACCATATATTTT; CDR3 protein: CASSGGGSGNTIYF
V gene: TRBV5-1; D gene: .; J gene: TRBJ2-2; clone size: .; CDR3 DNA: TGCGCCAGCAGCCCAGTCCCGGGACCTAACCGGGCCGGGGAGCTGTTTTTT; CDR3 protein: CASSPVPGPNRAGELFF
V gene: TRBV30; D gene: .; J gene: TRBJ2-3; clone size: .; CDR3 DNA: TGTGCCTGGACTACAGATACGCAGTATTTT; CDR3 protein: CAWTTDTQYF
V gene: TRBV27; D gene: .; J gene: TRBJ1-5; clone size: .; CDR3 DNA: TGTGCCAGCAGCCGAGGACGGTATAGCAATCAGCCCCAGCATTTT; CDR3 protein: CASSRGRYSNQPQHF
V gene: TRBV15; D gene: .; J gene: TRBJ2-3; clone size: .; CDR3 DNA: TGTGCCACCAGCAGGGCACGGGGGGCCCCAGATACGCAGTATTTT; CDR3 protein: CATSRARGAPDTQYF
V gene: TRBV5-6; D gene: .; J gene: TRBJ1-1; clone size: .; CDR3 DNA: TGTGCCAGCAGCTTCTGGAACACTGAAGCTTTCTTT; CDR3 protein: CASSFWNTEAFF
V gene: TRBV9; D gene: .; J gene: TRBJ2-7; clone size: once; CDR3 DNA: TGTGCCAGCAGCGTAGCAGACCCCTACGAGCAGTACTTC; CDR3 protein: CASSVADPYEQYF
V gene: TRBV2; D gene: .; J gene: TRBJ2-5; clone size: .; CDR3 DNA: TGTGCCAGCAGAGAGGGAGAGACCCAGTACTTC; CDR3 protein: CASREGETQYF
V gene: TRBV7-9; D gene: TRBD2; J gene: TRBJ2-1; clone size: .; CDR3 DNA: TGTGCCAGCAGCTTAAAACTAGCGGACAATGAGCAGTTCTTC; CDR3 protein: CASSLKLADNEQFF
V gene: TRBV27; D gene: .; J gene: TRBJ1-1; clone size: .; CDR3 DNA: TGTGCCAGCAGTTTGGGAGGGAGGGCTGAAGCTTTCTTT; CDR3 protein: CASSLGGRAEAFF
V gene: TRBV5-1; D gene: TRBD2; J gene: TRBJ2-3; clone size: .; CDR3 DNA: TGCGCCAGCAGCCCGGGACTAGTAGATACGCAGTATTTT; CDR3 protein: CASSPGLVDTQYF
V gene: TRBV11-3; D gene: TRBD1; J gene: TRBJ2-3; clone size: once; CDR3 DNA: TGTGCCAGCAGCTTCCGGACAGGCCTAGGGAATACGCAGTATTTT; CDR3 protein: CASSFRTGLGNTQYF
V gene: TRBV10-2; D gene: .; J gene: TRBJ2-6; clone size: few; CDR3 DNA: TGCGCCAGCAGTGAGCCTTGGGGGTCTGGGGCCAACGTCCTGACTTTC; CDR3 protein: CASSEPWGSGANVLTF
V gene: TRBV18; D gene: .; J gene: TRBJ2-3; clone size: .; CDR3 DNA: TGTGCCAGCTCTCCTCTGACTAGAGATACGCAGTATTTT; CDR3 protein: CASSPLTRDTQYF
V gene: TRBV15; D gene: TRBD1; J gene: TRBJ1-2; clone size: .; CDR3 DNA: TGTGCCACCAGCTCGACAGGGACGGGTGGCTACACCTTC; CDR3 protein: CATSSTGTGGYTF
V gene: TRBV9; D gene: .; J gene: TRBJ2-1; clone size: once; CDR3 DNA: TGTGCCAGCAGCGTAGCTACTTACAATGAGCAGTTCTTC; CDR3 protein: CASSVATYNEQFF
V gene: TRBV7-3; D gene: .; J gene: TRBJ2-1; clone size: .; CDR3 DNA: TGTGCCAGCAGCTTAAGTATTGCAGGGTACAATGAGCAGTTCTTC; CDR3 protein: CASSLSIAGYNEQFF
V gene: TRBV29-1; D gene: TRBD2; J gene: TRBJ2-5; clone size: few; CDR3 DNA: TGCAGCGTTAAGCGGGAGGGAGAGACCCAGTACTTC; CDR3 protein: CSVKREGETQYF
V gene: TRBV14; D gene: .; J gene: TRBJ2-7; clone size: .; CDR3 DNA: TGTGCCAGCAGCCCGTTGGGACCGATTAGCTCCTACGAGCAGTACTTC; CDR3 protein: CASSPLGPISSYEQYF
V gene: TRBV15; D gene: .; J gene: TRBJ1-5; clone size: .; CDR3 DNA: TGTGCCACCAGCGGTACATATAGCAATCAGCCCCAGCATTTT; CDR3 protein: CATSGTYSNQPQHF
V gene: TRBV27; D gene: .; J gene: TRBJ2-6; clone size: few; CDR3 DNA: TGTGCCAGCAGGCCGGGACATAGCTCTGGGGCCAACGTCCTGACTTTC; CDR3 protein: CASRPGHSSGANVLTF
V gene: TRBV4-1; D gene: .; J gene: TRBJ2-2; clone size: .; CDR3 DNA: TGCGCCAGCAGCCATCATGCCTATTCCCAGAACACCGGGGAGCTGTTTTTT; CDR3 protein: CASSHHAYSQNTGELFF
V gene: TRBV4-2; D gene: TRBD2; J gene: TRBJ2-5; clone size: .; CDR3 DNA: TGTGCCAGCAGCCAAGACCGTACGAGCGGGAGCGGCGAGACCCAGTACTTC; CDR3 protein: CASSQDRTSGSGETQYF
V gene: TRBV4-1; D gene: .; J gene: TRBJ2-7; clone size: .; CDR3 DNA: TGCGCCAGCAGCCAAGATGGCGGCTACGAGCAGTACTTC; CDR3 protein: CASSQDGGYEQYF
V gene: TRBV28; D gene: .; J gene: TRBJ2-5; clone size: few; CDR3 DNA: TGTGCCAGCAGTTTATTGGCGGGGGCAGAGACCCAGTACTTC; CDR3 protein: CASSLLAGAETQYF
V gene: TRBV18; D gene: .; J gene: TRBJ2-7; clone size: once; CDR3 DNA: TGTGCCAGCTCACCTCCCGTTTCGGGGTCCTACGAGCAGTACTTC; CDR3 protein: CASSPPVSGSYEQYF
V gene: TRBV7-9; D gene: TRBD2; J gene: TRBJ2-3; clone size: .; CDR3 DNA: TGTGCCAGCAGCTTATGGAGCGGGAGCCCCACAGATACGCAGTATTTT; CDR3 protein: CASSLWSGSPTDTQYF
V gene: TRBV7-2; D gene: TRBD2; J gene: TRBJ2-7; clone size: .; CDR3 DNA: TGTGCCAGCAGCCCCAGGACTAGCGGAACCTACGAGCAGTACTTC; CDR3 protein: CASSPRTSGTYEQYF
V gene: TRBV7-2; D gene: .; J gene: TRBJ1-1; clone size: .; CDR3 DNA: TGTGCCAGCAGTATGGACAGGAACACTGAAGCTTTCTTT; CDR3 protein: CASSMDRNTEAFF
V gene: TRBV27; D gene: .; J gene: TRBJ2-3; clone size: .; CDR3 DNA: TGTGCCAGCAGGGCGGGACCCCATTACACAGATACGCAGTATTTT; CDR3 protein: CASRAGPHYTDTQYF
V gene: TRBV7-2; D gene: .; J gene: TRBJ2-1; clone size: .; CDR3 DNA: TGTGCCAGCAGTTCCCCGAGCGGGCCGAGCTCCTACAATGAGCAGTTCTTC; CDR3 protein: CASSSPSGPSSYNEQFF
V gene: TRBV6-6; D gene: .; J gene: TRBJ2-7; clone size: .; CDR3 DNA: TGTGCCAGCACCTCCCCAGCGCCCTACGAGCAGTACTTC; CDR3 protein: CASTSPAPYEQYF
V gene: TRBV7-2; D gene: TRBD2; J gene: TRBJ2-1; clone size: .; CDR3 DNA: TGTGCCAGCAATAGACGGACTAGCGGTAATGAGAATGAGCAGTTCTTC; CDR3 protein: CASNRRTSGNENEQFF
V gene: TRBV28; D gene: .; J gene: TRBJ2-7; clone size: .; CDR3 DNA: TGTGCCAGCAGGACTACTAGCCCCGGGACCTACGAGCAGTACTTC; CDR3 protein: CASRTTSPGTYEQYF
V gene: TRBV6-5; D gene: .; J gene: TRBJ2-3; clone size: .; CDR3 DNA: TGTGCCAGCAGTTACGGGGTCGCCACAGATACGCAGTATTTT; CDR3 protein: CASSYGVATDTQYF
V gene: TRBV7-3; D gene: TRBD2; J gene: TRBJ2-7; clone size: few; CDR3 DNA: TGTGCCAGCAGTGGGACTAGCGGAGATTACGAGCAGTACTTC; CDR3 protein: CASSGTSGDYEQYF